Shown below are 22 T cell receptor beta chains from a single sample sequenced in a study of blood T cell repertoires in COVID-19. Some clones are missing from TCRdb's copy, which holds only in-frame ones; the method was immunoSEQ multiplex PCR. The sample lists tens of thousands of clones, roughly 80% occurring once. Material: peripheral blood. The receptors stem from a woman of 80 years or more with acute or convalescent COVID-19.

This chain links TRBV7-2 with TRBJ1-4, with 11 bases identical to TRBD1. This CDR3 is built from 19 residues. V lost 3 bases and J lost 0; bases outside the gene matches: 9. The V gene's germline CDR1 is SGHTA and CDR2 FQGNSA. CDR3 in DNA: TGTGCCAGCAGCTTCGATTGGACAGGGGGCAGAGCAACTAATGAAAAACTGTTTTTT. Translating it yields CASSFDWTGGRATNEKLFF.

The rearrangement uses TRBV15 and TRBJ2-7; TRBD1 matches at 9 bases. This CDR3 is built from 17 residues. With 2 bases clipped from V and 2 bases from J, the junction kept 10 bases outside the gene matches. The germline CDR1 and CDR2 sequences are LNHNV and YYDKDF (reference sequence). Here the CDR3 reads CATSRLPGTGITYEQYF. The CDR3 nucleotides read TGTGCCACCAGCAGACTCCCCGGGACAGGGATTACCTACGAGCAGTACTTC.

This sequence joins TRBV7-9 and TRBJ2-3, with D tentatively TRBD2 (6 bases). V dropped 2 bases and J dropped 6 bases, with 9 bases sitting between them. The germline gives CDR1 SEHNR, CDR2 FQNEAQ (reference sequence). CDR3 length: 13 amino acids. CDR3 sequence: CASSLPGGDTQYF. CDR3 DNA: TGTGCCAGCAGCTTACCCGGGGGTGATACGCAGTATTTT.

The chain couples TRBV27 to TRBJ2-6; 8 nucleotides line up with TRBD2. J was trimmed by 3 bases and V by 6 bases; bases with no gene match: 10. The germline V gene encodes CDR1 MNHEY and CDR2 SMNVEV (reference sequence). The CDR3 loop spans 17 amino acids. The DNA for the CDR3 is TGTGCCAGCAGCCGTAGCGGGACGGTGGGTGGGGCCAACGTCCTGACTTTC. This encodes CASSRSGTVGGANVLTF.

In this sample, this clone turned up a few times. The chain links TRBV30 to TRBJ2-1, with 10 bases identical to TRBD2. CDR3 size: 15 residues. Germline CDR1 is GTSNPN and CDR2 is SVGIG (reference sequence). Trimming at V came to 1 base and at J to 6 bases, leaving 6 bases not matched to a gene. CDR3 region: CAWSDSGTSVNEQFF. The CDR3 DNA reads as TGTGCCTGGAGTGACTCCGGGACTAGCGTCAATGAGCAGTTCTTC.

The genes are TRBV5-1 and TRBJ2-3, with 13 bases fitting TRBD2. Per the germline V gene, CDR1 is SGHRS and CDR2 is YFSETQ. Trimming took 4 bases from V and 3 from J; bases not matched to a gene: 8. This CDR3 is 17 amino acids long. The CDR3 loop is CASSPGLAGDMTDTQYF. CDR3 sequence (DNA): TGCGCCAGCAGCCCCGGACTAGCGGGAGATATGACAGATACGCAGTATTTT.

This chain connects TRBV7-2 to TRBJ2-1; TRBD2 matches 9 bases. The germline V gene encodes CDR1 SGHTA and CDR2 FQGNSA. This CDR3 is 16 amino acids long. V lost 4 bases and J lost 4; bases outside the gene matches: 8. In nucleotides, the CDR3 is TGTGCCAGCAGCTCCCTTGCGGGAGGGGCTTACAATGAGCAGTTCTTC. As protein: CASSSLAGGAYNEQFF.

The V gene is TRBV3-1 (or the pseudogene TRBV3-2), the J gene TRBJ1-2, with 7 bases fitting TRBD1. V lost 3 bases to trimming and J lost 4 bases; unmatched junction nucleotides: 11. CDR1 is LGHDT, CDR2 YNNKEL, per germline (reference sequence). The CDR3 is 16 amino acids. CDR3 amino acids: CASSQLPPGQTYGYTF. The CDR3 DNA reads TGTGCCAGCAGCCAGCTACCCCCGGGACAGACCTATGGCTACACCTTC.

This sequence joins TRBV18 and TRBJ1-2; 8 nucleotides line up with TRBD1. J gave up 4 bases and V 3 bases, and 4 bases lay outside the gene matches. CDR3 length equals 14 residues. Germline V gene sequence: CDR1 KGHSH, CDR2 LQKENI. The CDR3 DNA is TGTGCCAGCTCACCTGTGGGACAGGCCTATGGCTACACCTTC. This gives the protein CASSPVGQAYGYTF.

The J gene is TRBJ1-1, the V gene TRBV6-5; 10 bases map to TRBD1. V dropped 0 bases and J dropped 4; count of bases not matched to a gene: 2. Germline-derived CDR1 and CDR2 are MNHEY and SVGAGI. This CDR3 region has 15 residues. CDR3 DNA sequence: TGTGCCAGCAGTTACTCGACAGGGGGCCTCACTGAAGCTTTCTTT. Translating gives CASSYSTGGLTEAFF.

The chain links TRBV6-5 to TRBJ2-2, with D possibly TRBD1 on 6 matching bases. Germline V CDR1 and CDR2: MNHEY, SVGAGI. The CDR3 sequence is 15 residues long. The V gene lost 2 bases and the J gene lost 3 bases, with 10 bases spanning the gap. The CDR3: CASSYEGHYTGELFF. As DNA, the CDR3 is TGTGCCAGCAGTTACGAGGGACATTACACCGGGGAGCTGTTTTTT.

The V gene is TRBV6-2 or TRBV6-3, the J gene TRBJ2-7; 8 bases agree with TRBD2. V was pared by 0 bases and J by 3 bases, with 7 bases of the junction left unmatched. The CDR3 is 16 residues long. Germline assignment: CDR1 MNHEY and CDR2 SVGEGT. CDR3 residues: CASSYSGTGGDYEQYF. The CDR3, as DNA: TGTGCCAGCAGTTACTCAGGGACGGGGGGGGACTACGAGCAGTACTTC.

The rearrangement links TRBV6-5 to TRBJ1-1; 7 bases are a match to TRBD1. This CDR3 is built from 15 residues. The trim removed 6 bases at V and 3 bases at J, leaving 10 bases unmatched. CDR1 MNHEY and CDR2 SVGAGI come from the germline V gene. Here the CDR3 reads CASRLTDRLDTEAFF. Here the CDR3 DNA reads TGTGCCAGCAGATTGACGGACAGGTTGGACACTGAAGCTTTCTTT.

The chain employs TRBV7-3 and TRBJ2-5; 8 nucleotides agree with TRBD2. The CDR3 loop spans 14 amino acids. The V and J ends lost 1 base and 5 bases, in that order; junction bases with no gene match: 3. CDR1 SGHTA and CDR2 FQGTGA come from the germline V gene. CDR3 bases: TGTGCCAGCAGCTTAATGGGACTAGACGAGACCCAGTACTTC. It is translated as CASSLMGLDETQYF.

The CDR3 is CASSLPQGPNEKLFF. In DNA, the CDR3 is TGTGCCAGCAGCTTACCGCAGGGCCCCAATGAAAAACTGTTTTTT. The rearrangement links TRBV7-9 to TRBJ1-4; perhaps TRBD1 as D (5 bases). Germline CDR1 SEHNR, CDR2 FQNEAQ (reference sequence). The CDR3 length is 15 residues. The germline V and J ends were trimmed by 2 bases and 5 bases, with 12 bases remaining between them.

V is TRBV5-1 and J is TRBJ1-1; tentatively, D is TRBD1 (6 bases). The CDR3 covers 17 residues. Germline CDR1 SGHRS, CDR2 YFSETQ. The V and J ends lost 1 base and 2 bases respectively, with 18 bases between them. CDR3 nucleotide sequence: TGCGCCAGCAGCTTGAATCGCCCGACAGGAGTTAACACTGAAGCTTTCTTT. This gives the protein CASSLNRPTGVNTEAFF. The full variable domain, completed using reference TRBV5-1 and TRBJ1-1, is KAGVTQTPRYLIKTRGQQVTLSCSPISGHRSVSWYQQTPGQGLQFLFEYFSETQRNKGNFPGRFSGRQFSNSRSEMNVSTLELGDSALYLCASSLNRPTGVNTEAFFGQGTRLTVV.

With respect to this clone: Germline and junction disagree at one end, which may indicate a read error. The chain couples TRBV7-6 to TRBJ1-6, with 8 bases fitting TRBD1. CDR3 length equals 18 residues. Germline V gene data show CDR1 as SGHVS and CDR2 as FNYEAQ. In DNA, the CDR3 is TGTGCCAGCAGTTTAGTGCCCTCCCCAGGGGGCGCGGGTTCACCCCTCCACTTT. This sequence encodes CASSLVPSPGGAGSPLHF.

The gene calls are TRBV2 and TRBJ2-7; D perhaps matches TRBD1 (5 bases). This CDR3 has 12 amino acids. Per the germline V gene, CDR1 is SNHLY and CDR2 is FYNNEI. V lost 10 bases and J 3 bases, leaving 13 bases between the germline ends. As DNA, the CDR3 is TGTGCCACCGTGGCTCAGGGCTACGAGCAGTACTTC. Protein: CATVAQGYEQYF. Full variable domain (remainder filled in from reference TRBV2 and TRBJ2-7): EPEVTQTPSHQVTQMGQEVILRCVPISNHLYFYWYRQILGQKVEFLVSFYNNEISEKSEIFDDQFSVERPDGSNFTLKIRSTKLEDSAMYFCATVAQGYEQYFGPGTRLTVT.

The chain has TRBV18 and TRBJ1-1; TRBD1 agrees at 8 bases. The CDR3 runs 14 residues. The germline CDR1 and CDR2 sequences are KGHSH and LQKENI. With 4 bases clipped from V and 3 bases from J, the junction kept 4 bases outside the gene matches. The DNA for the CDR3 is TGTGCCAGCTCACGGGACAGGACGGACACTGAAGCTTTCTTT. It specifies CASSRDRTDTEAFF.

The chain links TRBV9 to TRBJ2-7, with D possibly being TRBD2 (6 bases). The germline V gene has CDR1 SGDLS and CDR2 YYNGEE. This CDR3 comprises 18 residues. V lost 0 bases to trimming and J lost 2 bases, with 21 bases between them. CDR3 region: CASSVGTGGLTEAYEQYF. CDR3 DNA sequence: TGTGCCAGCAGCGTAGGTACCGGGGGACTTACCGAAGCCTACGAGCAGTACTTC.

The J gene is TRBJ2-7, the V gene TRBV10-2; D uncertain. Germline CDR1 WSHSY, CDR2 SAAADI. The CDR3 is made up of 13 amino acids. The ends were cut back, 10 bases at V and 3 bases at J, with 16 bases in the middle. In nucleotides, the CDR3 is TGCGCCACCTCCGACACTTACAACTACGAGCAGTACTTC. This sequence encodes CATSDTYNYEQYF.

The V call is TRBV5-1, the J call TRBJ2-1; perhaps TRBD1 as D (6 bases). The germline V and J ends were trimmed by 0 bases and 8 bases, with 12 bases remaining between them. In germline, CDR1 is SGHRS, CDR2 YFSETQ. The CDR3 length is 14 residues. The CDR3 protein is CASSLGRGGDEQFF. CDR3 sequence (DNA): TGCGCCAGCAGCTTGGGCAGGGGTGGGGATGAGCAGTTCTTC.